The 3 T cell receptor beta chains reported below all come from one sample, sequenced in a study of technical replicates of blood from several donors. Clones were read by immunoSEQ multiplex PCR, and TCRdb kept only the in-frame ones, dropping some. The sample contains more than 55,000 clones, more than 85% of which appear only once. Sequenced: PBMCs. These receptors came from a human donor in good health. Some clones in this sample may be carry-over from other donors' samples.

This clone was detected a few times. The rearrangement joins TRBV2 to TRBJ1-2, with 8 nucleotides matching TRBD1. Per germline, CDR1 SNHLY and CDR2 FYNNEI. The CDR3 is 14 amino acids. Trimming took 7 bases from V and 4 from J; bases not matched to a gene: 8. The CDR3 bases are TGTGCCAGCACTGGACAGGGCCCTCTCTATGGCTACACCTTC. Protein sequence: CASTGQGPLYGYTF.

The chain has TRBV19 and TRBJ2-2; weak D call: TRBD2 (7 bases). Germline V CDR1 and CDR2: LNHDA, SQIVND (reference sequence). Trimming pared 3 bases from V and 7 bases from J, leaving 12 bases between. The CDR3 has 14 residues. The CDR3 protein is CASSMGGAGGELFF. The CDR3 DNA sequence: TGTGCCAGTAGTATGGGGGGGGCCGGCGGGGAGCTGTTTTTT.

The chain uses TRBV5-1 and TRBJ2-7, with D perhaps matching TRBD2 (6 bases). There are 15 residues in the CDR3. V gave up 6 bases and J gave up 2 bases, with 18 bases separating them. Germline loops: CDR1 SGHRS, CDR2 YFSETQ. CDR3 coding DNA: TGCGCCAGCAACGTCGGAGCGGGTCTGGCCTACGAGCAGTACTTC. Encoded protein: CASNVGAGLAYEQYF.